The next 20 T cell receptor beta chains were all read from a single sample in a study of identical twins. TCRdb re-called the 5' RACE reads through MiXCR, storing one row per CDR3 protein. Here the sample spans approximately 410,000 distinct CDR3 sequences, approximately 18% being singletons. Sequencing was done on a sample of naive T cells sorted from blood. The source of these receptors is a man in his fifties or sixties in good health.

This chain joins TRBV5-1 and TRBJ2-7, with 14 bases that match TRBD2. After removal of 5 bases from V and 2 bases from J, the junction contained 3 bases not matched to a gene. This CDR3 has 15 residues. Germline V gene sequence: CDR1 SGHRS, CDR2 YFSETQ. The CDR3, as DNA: TGCGCCAGCAGGGAGACTAGCGGGAGGGCCTACGAGCAGTACTTC. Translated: CASRETSGRAYEQYF. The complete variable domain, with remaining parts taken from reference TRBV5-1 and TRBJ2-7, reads KAGVTQTPRYLIKTRGQQVTLSCSPISGHRSVSWYQQTPGQGLQFLFEYFSETQRNKGNFPGRFSGRQFSNSRSEMNVSTLELGDSALYLCASRETSGRAYEQYFGPGTRLTVT.

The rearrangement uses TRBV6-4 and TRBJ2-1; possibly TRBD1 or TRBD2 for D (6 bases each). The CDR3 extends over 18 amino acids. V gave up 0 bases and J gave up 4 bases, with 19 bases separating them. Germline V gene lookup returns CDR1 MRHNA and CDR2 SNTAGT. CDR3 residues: CASSDSALPQGRYNEQFF. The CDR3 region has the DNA TGTGCCAGCAGTGACTCGGCCCTCCCCCAGGGGAGGTACAATGAGCAGTTCTTC.

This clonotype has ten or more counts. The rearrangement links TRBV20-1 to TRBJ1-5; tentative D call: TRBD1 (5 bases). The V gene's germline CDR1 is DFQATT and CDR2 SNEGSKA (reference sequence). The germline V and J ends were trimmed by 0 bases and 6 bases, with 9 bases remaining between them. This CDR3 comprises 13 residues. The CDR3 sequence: CSARDTGTQPQHF. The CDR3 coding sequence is TGCAGTGCTAGAGATACGGGGACTCAGCCCCAGCATTTT.

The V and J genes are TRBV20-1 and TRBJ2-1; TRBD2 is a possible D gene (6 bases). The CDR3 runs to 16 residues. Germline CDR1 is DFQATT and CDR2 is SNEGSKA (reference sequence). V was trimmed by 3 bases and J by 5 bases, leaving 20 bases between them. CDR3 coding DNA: TGCAGTGCTAGCGTCCCTACGGGACTCCGCAACAATGAGCAGTTCTTC. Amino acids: CSASVPTGLRNNEQFF.

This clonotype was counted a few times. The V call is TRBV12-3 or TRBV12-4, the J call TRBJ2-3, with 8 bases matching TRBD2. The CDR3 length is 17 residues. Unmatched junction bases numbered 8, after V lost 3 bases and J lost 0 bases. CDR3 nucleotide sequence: TGTGCCAGCAGTTTTGGCCCCCCTAGCGGGAGCACAGATACGCAGTATTTT. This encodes CASSFGPPSGSTDTQYF.

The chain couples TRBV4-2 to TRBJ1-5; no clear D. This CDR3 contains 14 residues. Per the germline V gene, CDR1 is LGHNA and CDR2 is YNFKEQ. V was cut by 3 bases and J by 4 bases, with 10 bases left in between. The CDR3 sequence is CASSHEGGNQPQHF. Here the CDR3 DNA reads TGTGCCAGCAGCCACGAAGGCGGAAATCAGCCCCAGCATTTT.

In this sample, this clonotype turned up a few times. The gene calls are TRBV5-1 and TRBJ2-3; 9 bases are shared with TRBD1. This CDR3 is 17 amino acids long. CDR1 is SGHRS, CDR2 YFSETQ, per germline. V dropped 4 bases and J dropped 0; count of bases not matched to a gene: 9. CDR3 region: CASSRDPGTGSTDTQYF. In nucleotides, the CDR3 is TGCGCCAGCAGCCGAGACCCCGGGACAGGGAGCACAGATACGCAGTATTTT.

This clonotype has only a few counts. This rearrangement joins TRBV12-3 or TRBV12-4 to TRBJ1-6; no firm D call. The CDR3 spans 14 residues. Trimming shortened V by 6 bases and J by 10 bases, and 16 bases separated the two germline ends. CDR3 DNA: TGTGCCAGCAGCTTATTCGGTTTGGGATCACCCCTCCACTTT. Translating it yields CASSLFGLGSPLHF.

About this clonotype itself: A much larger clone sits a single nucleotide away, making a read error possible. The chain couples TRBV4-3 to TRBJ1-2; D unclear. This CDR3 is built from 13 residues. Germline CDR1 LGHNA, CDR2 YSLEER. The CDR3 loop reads CASSQDGFYDYTF. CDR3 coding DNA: TGCGCCAGCAGCCAAGATGGGTTCTATGACTACACCTTC.

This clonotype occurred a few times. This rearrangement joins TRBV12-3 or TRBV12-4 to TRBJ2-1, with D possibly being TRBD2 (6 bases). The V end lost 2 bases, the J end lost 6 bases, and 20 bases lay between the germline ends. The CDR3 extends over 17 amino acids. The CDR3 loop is CASSLLLGTPESNEQFF. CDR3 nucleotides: TGTGCCAGCAGTTTATTGTTGGGGACTCCCGAGAGCAATGAGCAGTTCTTC.

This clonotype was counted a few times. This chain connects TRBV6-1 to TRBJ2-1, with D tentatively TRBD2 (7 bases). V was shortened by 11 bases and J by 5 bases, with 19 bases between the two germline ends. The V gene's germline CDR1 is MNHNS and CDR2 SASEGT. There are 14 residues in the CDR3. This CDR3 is CASQRAGADNEQFF. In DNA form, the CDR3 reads TGTGCCTCCCAGCGGGCGGGGGCGGACAATGAGCAGTTCTTC.

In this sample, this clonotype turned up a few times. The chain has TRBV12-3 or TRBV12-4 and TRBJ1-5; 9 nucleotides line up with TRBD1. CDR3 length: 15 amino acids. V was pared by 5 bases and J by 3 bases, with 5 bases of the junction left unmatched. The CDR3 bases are TGTGCCAGCAGTACGACAGGGGGGTTCAATCAGCCCCAGCATTTT. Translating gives CASSTTGGFNQPQHF.

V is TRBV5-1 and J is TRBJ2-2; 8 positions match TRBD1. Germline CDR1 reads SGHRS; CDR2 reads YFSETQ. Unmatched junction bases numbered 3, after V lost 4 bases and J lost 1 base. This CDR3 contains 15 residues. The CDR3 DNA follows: TGCGCCAGCAGCGCTGGACAGGGGAACACCGGGGAGCTGTTTTTT. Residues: CASSAGQGNTGELFF.

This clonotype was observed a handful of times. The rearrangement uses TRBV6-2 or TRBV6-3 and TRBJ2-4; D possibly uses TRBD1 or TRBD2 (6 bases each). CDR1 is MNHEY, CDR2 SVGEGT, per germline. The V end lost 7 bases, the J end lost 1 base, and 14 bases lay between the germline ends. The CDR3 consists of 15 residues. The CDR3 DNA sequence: TGTGCCAGCAAGCGGATAGGGGGGGCCAAAAACATTCAGTACTTC. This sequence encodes CASKRIGGAKNIQYF.

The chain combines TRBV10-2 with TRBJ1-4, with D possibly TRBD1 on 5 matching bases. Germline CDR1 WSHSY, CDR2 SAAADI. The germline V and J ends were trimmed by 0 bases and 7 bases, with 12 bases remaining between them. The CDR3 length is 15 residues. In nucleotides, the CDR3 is TGCGCCAGCAGTGAGTCAGGGGCAAGGCTTGAAAAACTGTTTTTT. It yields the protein CASSESGARLEKLFF.

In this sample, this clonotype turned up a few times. CDR3: CASSLGRGSIYEQYF. CDR3 DNA: TGTGCCAGCAGCTTAGGACGCGGGAGTATCTACGAGCAGTACTTC. V and J are TRBV11-1 and TRBJ2-7; 7 positions match TRBD2. The length of the CDR3 is 15 residues. The V gene end was trimmed by 1 base and the J gene end by 3 bases; junction bases not matched to a gene: 6. CDR1 SGHAT and CDR2 FQDESV come from the germline V gene (reference sequence).

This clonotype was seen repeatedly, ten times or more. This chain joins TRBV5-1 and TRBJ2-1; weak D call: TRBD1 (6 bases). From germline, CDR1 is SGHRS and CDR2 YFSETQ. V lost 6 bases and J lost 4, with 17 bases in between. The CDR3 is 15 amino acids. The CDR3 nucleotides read TGCGCCAGCAACGATGAACAGGGTAATTACAATGAGCAGTTCTTC. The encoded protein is CASNDEQGNYNEQFF. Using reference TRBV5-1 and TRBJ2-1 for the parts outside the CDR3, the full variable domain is KAGVTQTPRYLIKTRGQQVTLSCSPISGHRSVSWYQQTPGQGLQFLFEYFSETQRNKGNFPGRFSGRQFSNSRSEMNVSTLELGDSALYLCASNDEQGNYNEQFFGPGTRLTVL.

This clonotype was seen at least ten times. DNA for the CDR3: TGCGCCAGCACCAGGGGGGCAAGACAAGAGACCCAGTACTTC. This translates into CASTRGARQETQYF. The chain has TRBV5-1 and TRBJ2-5, with a tentative D call TRBD1 (7 bases). V lost 6 bases and J lost 2, with 14 bases in between. Per germline, CDR1 SGHRS and CDR2 YFSETQ. The CDR3 runs 14 residues.

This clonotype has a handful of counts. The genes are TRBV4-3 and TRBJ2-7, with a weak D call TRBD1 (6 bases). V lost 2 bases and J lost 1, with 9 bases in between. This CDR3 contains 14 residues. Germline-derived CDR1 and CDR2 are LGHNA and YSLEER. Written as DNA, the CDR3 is TGCGCCAGCAGCCAATTGACAGGATCCTACGAGCAGTACTTC. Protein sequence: CASSQLTGSYEQYF.

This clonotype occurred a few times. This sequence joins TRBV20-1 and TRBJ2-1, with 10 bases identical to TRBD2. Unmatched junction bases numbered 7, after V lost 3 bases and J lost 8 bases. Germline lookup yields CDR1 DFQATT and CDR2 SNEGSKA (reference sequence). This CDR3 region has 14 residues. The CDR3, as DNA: TGCAGTGCTAGTGGTCTAGCGGGAGCTGATGAGCAGTTCTTC. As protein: CSASGLAGADEQFF.